The 28 T cell receptor beta chains below were found in one sample sequenced in a study of metastatic and nonmetastatic thyroid tumors. Not a single patient had been given any form of treatment at any point before undergoing thyroid surgery. TCRdb re-processed the PCR reads through MiXCR. The table includes 15,000 to 20,000 clones, about a fifth detected once. The sequenced sample was tumor tissue. These receptors all come from a female donor with papillary thyroid cancer or a benign thyroid nodule (not recorded which). Some clones in this sample may be carry-over from other donors' samples.

The CDR3 is CASRVAGVGGYTF. CDR3 coding DNA: TGTGCCAGCAGGGTCGCAGGGGTGGGCGGCTACACCTTC. V and J are TRBV28 and TRBJ1-2; D might be TRBD1 (6 bases). The germline V and J ends were trimmed by 6 bases and 8 bases, with 16 bases remaining between them. The CDR3 has 13 residues. Germline CDR1 reads MDHEN; CDR2 reads SYDVKM.

This clone was detected many times. In DNA, the CDR3 is TGTGCCAGCAGTTACTTTGGGGGTATCACGGGTCTTAATAGCAATCAGCCCCAGCATTTT. Its translation: CASSYFGGITGLNSNQPQHF. J is TRBJ1-5 and V is TRBV6-2 or TRBV6-3; D possibly corresponds to TRBD1 (5 bases). Germline lookup yields CDR1 MNHEY and CDR2 SVGEGT. CDR3 size: 20 residues. V lost 1 base and J lost 0, with 22 bases in between.

The V gene is TRBV5-1, the J gene TRBJ2-1; the D call may be TRBD1 or TRBD2 (6 bases each). The CDR3 length is 16 residues. The germline CDR1 and CDR2 sequences are SGHRS and YFSETQ. Trimming removed 0 bases from V and 0 bases from J, with 10 bases in between. CDR3 sequence (DNA): TGCGCCAGCAGCTTGGAAGGGGGGAGCTCCTACAATGAGCAGTTCTTC. It encodes CASSLEGGSSYNEQFF.

By proportion, this clone is medium-sized. This sequence joins TRBV20-1 and TRBJ2-3, with no clear D. There are 15 residues in the CDR3. The ends were cut back, 5 bases at V and 0 bases at J, with 15 bases in the middle. Germline values: CDR1 DFQATT, CDR2 SNEGSKA (reference sequence). The CDR3 reads CSASRMRPSTDTQYF. Written as DNA, the CDR3 is TGCAGTGCTTCCCGGATGAGGCCTAGCACAGATACGCAGTATTTT.

This clone was seen repeatedly, ten times or more. Other DNA sequences of this sample code for an identical CDR3. This sequence joins TRBV11-2 and TRBJ2-5, with D hard to call. CDR1 SGHAT and CDR2 FQNNGV come from the germline V gene. The CDR3 is 14 residues long. The V gene lost 3 bases and the J gene lost 5 bases, with 13 bases spanning the gap. This chain's CDR3 is CASSFQRVGETQYF. The CDR3 DNA sequence: TGTGCCAGCAGCTTTCAGCGAGTGGGGGAGACCCAGTACTTC.

This chain uses TRBV7-2 with TRBJ2-7; D perhaps matches TRBD1 (5 bases). CDR1 SGHTA and CDR2 FQGNSA come from the germline V gene. Trimming pared 2 bases from V and 2 bases from J, leaving 13 bases between. CDR3 length: 15 residues. The CDR3 DNA is TGTGCCAGCAGCTTAACGGGCAGGGTCACCTACGAGCAGTACTTC. This sequence encodes CASSLTGRVTYEQYF. The whole variable domain, filled in from reference TRBV7-2 and TRBJ2-7, reads GAGVSQSPSNKVTEKGKDVELRCDPISGHTALYWYRQSLGQGLEFLIYFQGNSAPDKSGLPSDRFSAERTGGSVSTLTIQRTQQEDSAVYLCASSLTGRVTYEQYFGPGTRLTVT.

In the case of this clone: A read error may account for a junction end that differs from germline. The chain is built from TRBV2 and TRBJ1-5; D is uncertain. The germline CDR1 and CDR2 sequences are SNHLY and FYNNEI. The CDR3 loop spans 12 amino acids. CDR3 sequence: CASGYSNQPQNF. The CDR3 DNA sequence: TGTGCCAGCGGATATAGCAATCAGCCCCAGAATTTT. Variable domain in full (rest from reference TRBV2 and TRBJ1-5): EPEVTQTPSHQVTQMGQEVILRCVPISNHLYFYWYRQILGQKVEFLVSFYNNEISEKSEIFDDQFSVERPDGSNFTLKIRSTKLEDSAMYFCASGYSNQPQNFGDGTRLSIL.

This clone was detected a few times. This sequence joins TRBV6-1 and TRBJ2-2, with 10 nucleotides matching TRBD2. Trimming removed 6 bases from V and 1 base from J; junction bases left unmatched: 2. This CDR3 contains 15 residues. Germline V gene sequence: CDR1 MNHNS, CDR2 SASEGT. The CDR3 DNA reads as TGTGCCAGCAGCCTAGCGGGGGAGAACACCGGGGAGCTGTTTTTT. It encodes CASSLAGENTGELFF.

In this sample, this clone turned up many times. The V call is TRBV6-5, the J call TRBJ2-1; 9 bases line up with TRBD2. This CDR3 contains 14 residues. After removal of 2 bases from V and 5 bases from J, the junction contained 1 base not matched to a gene. Germline V lookup: CDR1 MNHEY, CDR2 SVGAGI. The CDR3 protein is CASSYAGGDNEQFF. The CDR3, as DNA: TGTGCCAGCAGTTACGCGGGAGGGGACAATGAGCAGTTCTTC.

The genes are TRBV20-1 and TRBJ2-7; a weak D match, TRBD2 (6 bases). Trimming cost V 1 base and J 0 bases, with 16 bases left between them. CDR3 length: 16 amino acids. CDR1 and CDR2 (germline): DFQATT, SNEGSKA (reference sequence). The CDR3, as DNA: TGCAGTGCTAGAGCCAGGCTAGCGCCGAACTCCTACGAGCAGTACTTC. This gives the protein CSARARLAPNSYEQYF.

The V and J genes are TRBV6-1 and TRBJ1-2, with D maybe TRBD1 (5 bases). CDR1 and CDR2 (germline): MNHNS, SASEGT. Trimming removed 0 bases at V and 7 bases at J, with 15 bases between. The CDR3 totals 15 residues. The CDR3 reads CASSEAGGGGGGYTF. Here the CDR3 DNA reads TGTGCCAGCAGTGAAGCGGGGGGAGGAGGCGGTGGCTACACCTTC.

This clone was seen ten or more times. In this CDR3 the conserved last residue, phenylalanine or tryptophan, is missing, so a read error is likely. The DNA is left out, because the CDR3 cannot be placed on it with certainty; the CDR3 is given as TCRdb lists it. J is TRBJ1-4 and V is TRBV6-5; the D call in the table, TRBD1, was not verified against the DNA. From its first to its last residue, the CDR3 has 9 amino acids. Germline lookup yields CDR1 MNHEY and CDR2 SVGAGI. CDR3 residues: CASSYRGGI.

At least ten counts were recorded for this clone. The rearrangement uses TRBV15 and TRBJ2-1; 13 positions match TRBD2. The CDR3 consists of 17 residues. Germline loops: CDR1 LNHNV, CDR2 YYDKDF (reference sequence). With 0 bases clipped from V and 10 bases from J, the junction kept 9 bases outside the gene matches. CDR3 nucleotides: TGTGCCACCAGCAGAGATTCTAGAGGACTAGCGGGAGAAGAGCAGTTCTTC. It codes for CATSRDSRGLAGEEQFF.

The rearrangement joins TRBV19 to TRBJ2-5; 11 bases fit TRBD2. V was clipped by 7 bases and J by 2 bases; unmatched bases: 6. This CDR3 is 15 amino acids long. CDR1 and CDR2 from the germline V gene are LNHDA and SQIVND (reference sequence). CDR3: CASTDWTSGQETQYF. Written as DNA, the CDR3 is TGTGCCAGTACCGACTGGACTAGCGGGCAAGAGACCCAGTACTTC.

The table lists this clone with many counts. CDR3 DNA sequence: TGTGCCAGCAGTCACGGACAGGGTATAGGAAACACCATATATTTT. Its translation: CASSHGQGIGNTIYF. The rearrangement joins TRBV28 to TRBJ1-3; the match to TRBD1 covers 8 bases. Trimming at V came to 5 bases and at J to 4 bases, leaving 7 bases not matched to a gene. CDR1 MDHEN and CDR2 SYDVKM come from the germline V gene. This CDR3 contains 15 residues.

The chain carries TRBV30 and TRBJ1-2; TRBD1 is a possible D gene (5 bases). CDR3 length equals 14 residues. The V end lost 3 bases, the J end lost 4 bases, and 15 bases lay between the germline ends. The germline V gene has CDR1 GTSNPN and CDR2 SVGIG (reference sequence). In nucleotides, the CDR3 is TGTGCCTGGAGCCCCGGCGGGGCCTTCTATGGCTACACCTTC. Its protein is CAWSPGGAFYGYTF.

This clone was counted ten times or more. With a much larger clone just one base away, this may be a read error. The same CDR3 also results from other DNA sequences found in this sample. The chain couples TRBV12-5 to TRBJ2-7; a weak D match, TRBD2 (6 bases). Germline V CDR1 and CDR2: LGHNT, FRNRAP. The CDR3 runs 16 residues. CDR3 nucleotide sequence: TGTGCTAGTGGCTTGGCCGGGGGACCGACGATCTACGAGCAGTACTTC. It specifies CASGLAGGPTIYEQYF.

This chain joins TRBV29-1 and TRBJ1-2; 7 bases map to TRBD1. The CDR3 has 15 residues. The V and J ends lost 1 base and 2 bases, in that order; junction bases with no gene match: 7. Germline assignment: CDR1 SQVTM and CDR2 ANQGSEA. This chain's CDR3 is CSVEGGRGRNYGYTF. DNA for the CDR3: TGCAGCGTTGAAGGAGGGAGGGGGCGGAACTATGGCTACACCTTC.

This clone was counted between two and nine times. J is TRBJ2-7 and V is TRBV6-5, with D uncertain. Deletions cut 2 bases from V and 4 bases from J, with 12 bases between. CDR1 is MNHEY, CDR2 SVGAGI, per germline. This CDR3 comprises 14 residues. For the CDR3, the DNA is TGTGCCAGCAGTTACAGGGAAGACATATACGAGCAGTACTTC. This encodes CASSYREDIYEQYF.

This clone was detected only a few times. The chain couples TRBV27 to TRBJ1-1, with 10 bases that match TRBD1. J was trimmed by 7 bases and V by 4 bases; bases with no gene match: 6. Germline lookup yields CDR1 MNHEY and CDR2 SMNVEV (reference sequence). There are 14 residues in the CDR3. CDR3 DNA sequence: TGTGCCAGCAGTTCGCGGACAGGGGGGCTTGAAGCTTTCTTT. Residues: CASSSRTGGLEAFF.

This clone was picked up a small number of times. V usage is TRBV6-1 and J usage is TRBJ2-7; 7 bases agree with TRBD1. The CDR3 totals 14 residues. CDR1 and CDR2 from the germline V gene are MNHNS and SASEGT. V shed 4 bases, J shed 2 bases, and the junction held 5 bases outside the gene matches. The CDR3 DNA reads as TGTGCCAGCAGTGTGGGGACAGCGGCCTACGAGCAGTACTTC. It codes for CASSVGTAAYEQYF.

By share of the sample, this clone is medium-sized. The chain links TRBV11-1 to TRBJ1-1; TRBD1 matches 7 bases. The CDR3 covers 15 residues. Germline CDR1 is SGHAT and CDR2 is FQDESV (reference sequence). After removal of 5 bases from V and 1 base from J, the junction contained 7 bases not matched to a gene. CDR3 DNA sequence: TGTGCCAGCAGCACAAGACAGGGCTGGAACACTGAAGCTTTCTTT. Amino acid sequence: CASSTRQGWNTEAFF.

This clone was counted at least ten times. This rearrangement joins TRBV10-3 to TRBJ1-2; TRBD1 might be the D (5 bases). The CDR3 runs to 12 residues. Trimming pared 6 bases from V and 3 bases from J, leaving 8 bases between. CDR1 is ENHRY, CDR2 SYGVKD, per germline. The DNA of the CDR3 is TGTGCCATCAGGGGGGTGGACTATGGCTACACCTTC. It specifies CAIRGVDYGYTF.

This chain links TRBV11-3 with TRBJ2-7; D possibly corresponds to TRBD2 (6 bases). V lost 1 base, J lost 4 bases, and 8 bases lay in between. Germline V lookup: CDR1 SGHNT, CDR2 YENEEA. The CDR3 consists of 13 residues. The CDR3 protein is CASSLATSYEQYF. Here the CDR3 DNA reads TGTGCCAGCAGCTTAGCGACTAGTTACGAGCAGTACTTC.

This clone is judged large. The genes are TRBV4-3 and TRBJ2-7; 9 positions match TRBD2. CDR3 length equals 13 residues. Germline V lookup: CDR1 LGHNA, CDR2 YSLEER. V gave up 4 bases and J gave up 5 bases; unmatched junction bases: 3. The CDR3 DNA sequence: TGCGCCAGCAGCCGTAGCGGGAGTAACGAGCAGTACTTC. This encodes CASSRSGSNEQYF.

Ten or more counts support this clone. This chain joins TRBV5-5 and TRBJ2-2; either TRBD1 or TRBD2 may supply D (5 bases each). V was trimmed by 0 bases and J by 5 bases, leaving 17 bases between them. The CDR3 has 17 amino acids. Germline CDR1 SGHKS, CDR2 YYEKEE (reference sequence). The CDR3, as DNA: TGTGCCAGCAGCTTGGTCGTCAGAGGGGCGCGGACCGGGGAGCTGTTTTTT. It yields the protein CASSLVVRGARTGELFF.

This clone has ten or more counts. V usage is TRBV24-1 and J usage is TRBJ2-3, with 10 bases matching TRBD2. The germline gives CDR1 KGHDR, CDR2 SFDVKD. The CDR3 runs to 16 residues. V lost 4 bases to trimming and J lost 4 bases; unmatched junction nucleotides: 7. The CDR3: CATSDPSGSASDTQYF. The CDR3 region has the DNA TGTGCCACCAGTGACCCTAGCGGGAGTGCTTCAGATACGCAGTATTTT.

The chain recombines TRBV5-6 with TRBJ2-5, with D possibly being TRBD2 (5 bases). Germline V gene sequence: CDR1 SGHDT, CDR2 YYEEEE. The V end lost 2 bases, the J end lost 0 bases, and 14 bases lay between the germline ends. The CDR3 is 16 residues long. DNA of the CDR3: TGTGCCAGCAGCTTAGAAGCGGAGCTAAACCAAGAGACCCAGTACTTC. Its translation: CASSLEAELNQETQYF. Based on the CDR3 plus reference TRBV5-6 and TRBJ2-5, the full variable domain is DAGVTQSPTHLIKTRGQQVTLRCSPKSGHDTVSWYQQALGQGPQFIFQYYEEEERQRGNFPDRFSGHQFPNYSSELNVNALLLGDSALYLCASSLEAELNQETQYFGPGTRLLVL.